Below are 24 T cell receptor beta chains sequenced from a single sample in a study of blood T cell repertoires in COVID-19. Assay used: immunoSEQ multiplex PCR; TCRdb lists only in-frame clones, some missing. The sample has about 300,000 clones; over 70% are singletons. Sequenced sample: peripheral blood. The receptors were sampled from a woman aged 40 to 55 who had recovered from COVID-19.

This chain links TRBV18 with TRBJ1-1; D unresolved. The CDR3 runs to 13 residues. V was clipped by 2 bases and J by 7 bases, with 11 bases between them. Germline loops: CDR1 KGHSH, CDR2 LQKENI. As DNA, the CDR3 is TGTGCCAGCTCACCAGGGCTGGCAGGTGAAGCTTTCTTT. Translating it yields CASSPGLAGEAFF. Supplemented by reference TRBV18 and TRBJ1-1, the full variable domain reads NAGVMQNPRHLVRRRGQEARLRCSPMKGHSHVYWYRQLPEEGLKFMVYLQKENIIDESGMPKERFSAEFPKEGPSILRIQQVVRGDSAAYFCASSPGLAGEAFFGQGTRLTVV.

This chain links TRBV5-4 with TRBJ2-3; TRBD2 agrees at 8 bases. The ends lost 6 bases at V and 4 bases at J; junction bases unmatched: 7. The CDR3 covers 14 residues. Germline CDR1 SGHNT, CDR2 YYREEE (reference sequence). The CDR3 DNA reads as TGTGCCAGCACCTCGGGGGGGGACCCAGATACGCAGTATTTT. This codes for CASTSGGDPDTQYF. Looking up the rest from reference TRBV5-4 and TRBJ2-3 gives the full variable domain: ETGVTQSPTHLIKTRGQQVTLRCSSQSGHNTVSWYQQALGQGPQFIFQYYREEENGRGNFPPRFSGLQFPNYSSELNVNALELDDSALYLCASTSGGDPDTQYFGPGTRLTVL.

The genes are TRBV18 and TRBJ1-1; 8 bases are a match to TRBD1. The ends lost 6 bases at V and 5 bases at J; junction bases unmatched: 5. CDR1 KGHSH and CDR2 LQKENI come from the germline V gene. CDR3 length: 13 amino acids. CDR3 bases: TGTGCCAGCTCTCCCAGGGGGCGTACTGAAGCTTTCTTT. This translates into CASSPRGRTEAFF.

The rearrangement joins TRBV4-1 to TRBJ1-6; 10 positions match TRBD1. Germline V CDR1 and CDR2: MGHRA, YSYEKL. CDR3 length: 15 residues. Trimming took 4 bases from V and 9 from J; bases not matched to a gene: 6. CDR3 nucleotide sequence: TGCGCCAGCAGCCCTCGTCGGGACAGGGGTTCACCCCTCCACTTT. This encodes CASSPRRDRGSPLHF.

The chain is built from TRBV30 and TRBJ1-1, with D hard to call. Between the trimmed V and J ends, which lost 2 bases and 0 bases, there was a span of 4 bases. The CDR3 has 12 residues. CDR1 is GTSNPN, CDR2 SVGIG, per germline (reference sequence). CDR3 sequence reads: CAWSSMNTEAFF. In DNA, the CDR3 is TGTGCCTGGAGTTCCATGAACACTGAAGCTTTCTTT.

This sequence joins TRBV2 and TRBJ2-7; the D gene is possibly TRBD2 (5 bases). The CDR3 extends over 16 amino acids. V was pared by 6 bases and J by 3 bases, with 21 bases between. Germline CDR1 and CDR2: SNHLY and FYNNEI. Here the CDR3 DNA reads TGTGCCAGCAGACGGAGTGGGAGCACGGGGATCTACGAGCAGTACTTC. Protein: CASRRSGSTGIYEQYF.

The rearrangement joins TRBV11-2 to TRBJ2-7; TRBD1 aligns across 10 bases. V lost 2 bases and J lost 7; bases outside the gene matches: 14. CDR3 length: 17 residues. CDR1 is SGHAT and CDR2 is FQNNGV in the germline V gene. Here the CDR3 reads CASSLSVGTGVVEEQYF. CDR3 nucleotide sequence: TGTGCCAGCAGCTTATCCGTGGGGACAGGGGTCGTTGAAGAGCAGTACTTC. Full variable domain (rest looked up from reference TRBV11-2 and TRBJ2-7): EAGVAQSPRYKIIEKRQSVAFWCNPISGHATLYWYQQILGQGPKLLIQFQNNGVVDDSQLPKDRFSAERLKGVDSTLKIQPAKLEDSAVYLCASSLSVGTGVVEEQYFGPGTRLTVT.

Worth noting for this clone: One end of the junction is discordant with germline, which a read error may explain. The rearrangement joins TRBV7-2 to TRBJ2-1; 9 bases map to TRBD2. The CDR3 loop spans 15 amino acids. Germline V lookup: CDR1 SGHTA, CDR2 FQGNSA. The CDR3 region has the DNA TGTGCCAGCAGCCTAGCGGGGCTGGGGGGGGGTGAGCAGTTCTTC. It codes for CASSLAGLGGGEQFF.

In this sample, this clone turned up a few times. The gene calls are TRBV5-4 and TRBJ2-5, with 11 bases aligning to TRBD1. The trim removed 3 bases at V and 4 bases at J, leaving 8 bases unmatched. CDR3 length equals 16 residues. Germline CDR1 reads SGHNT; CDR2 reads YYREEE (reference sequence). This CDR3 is CASSWRTGGLGETQYF. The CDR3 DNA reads TGTGCCAGCAGCTGGAGGACAGGGGGCCTAGGAGAGACCCAGTACTTC.

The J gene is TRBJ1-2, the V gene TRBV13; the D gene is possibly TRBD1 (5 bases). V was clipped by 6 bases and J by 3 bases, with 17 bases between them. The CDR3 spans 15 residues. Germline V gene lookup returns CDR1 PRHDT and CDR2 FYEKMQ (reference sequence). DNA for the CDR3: TGTGCCAGCAGTTCTGGACACAGCCTTTACTATGGCTACACCTTC. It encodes CASSSGHSLYYGYTF. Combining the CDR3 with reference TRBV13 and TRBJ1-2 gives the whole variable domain AAGVIQSPRHLIKEKRETATLKCYPIPRHDTVYWYQQGPGQDPQFLISFYEKMQSDKGSIPDRFSAQQFSDYHSELNMSSLELGDSALYFCASSSGHSLYYGYTFGSGTRLTVV.

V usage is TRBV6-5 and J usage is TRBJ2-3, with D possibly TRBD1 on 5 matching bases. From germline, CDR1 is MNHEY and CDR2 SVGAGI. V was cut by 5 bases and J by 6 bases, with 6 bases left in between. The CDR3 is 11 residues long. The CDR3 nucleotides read TGTGCCAGCAGTAGACAGGATACGCAGTATTTT. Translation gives CASSRQDTQYF.

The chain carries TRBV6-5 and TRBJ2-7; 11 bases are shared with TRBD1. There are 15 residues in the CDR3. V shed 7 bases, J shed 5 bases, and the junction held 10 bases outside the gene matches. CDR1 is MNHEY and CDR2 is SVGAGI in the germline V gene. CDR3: CASILRSDRGHEQYF. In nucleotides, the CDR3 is TGTGCCAGCATCCTTAGGTCGGACAGGGGGCACGAGCAGTACTTC.

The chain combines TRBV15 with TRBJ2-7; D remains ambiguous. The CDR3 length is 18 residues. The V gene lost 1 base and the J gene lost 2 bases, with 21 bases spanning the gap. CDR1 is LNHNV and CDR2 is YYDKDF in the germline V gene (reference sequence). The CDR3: CATSRVEGATLGPYEQYF. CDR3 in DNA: TGTGCCACCAGCAGAGTGGAAGGAGCTACTTTGGGTCCCTACGAGCAGTACTTC. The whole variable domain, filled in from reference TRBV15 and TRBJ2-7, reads DAMVIQNPRYQVTQFGKPVTLSCSQTLNHNVMYWYQQKSSQAPKLLFHYYDKDFNNEADTPDNFQSRRPNTSFCFLDIRSPGLGDTAMYLCATSRVEGATLGPYEQYFGPGTRLTVT.

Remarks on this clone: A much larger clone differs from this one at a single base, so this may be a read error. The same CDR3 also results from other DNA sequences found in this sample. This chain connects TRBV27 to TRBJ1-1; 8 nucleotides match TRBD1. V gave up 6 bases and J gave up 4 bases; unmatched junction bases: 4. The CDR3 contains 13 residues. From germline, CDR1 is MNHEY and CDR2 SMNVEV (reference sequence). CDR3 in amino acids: CASSLTGGTEAFF. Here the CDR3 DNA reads TGTGCCAGCAGCCTAACAGGGGGCACTGAAGCTTTCTTT.

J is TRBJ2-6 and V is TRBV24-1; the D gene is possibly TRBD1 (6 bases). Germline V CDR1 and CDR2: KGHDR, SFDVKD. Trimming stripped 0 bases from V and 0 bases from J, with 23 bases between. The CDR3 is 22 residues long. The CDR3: CATSDLHAPQGLNPSGANVLTF. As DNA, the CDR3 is TGTGCCACCAGTGATTTGCATGCCCCACAGGGTTTGAACCCCTCTGGGGCCAACGTCCTGACTTTC.

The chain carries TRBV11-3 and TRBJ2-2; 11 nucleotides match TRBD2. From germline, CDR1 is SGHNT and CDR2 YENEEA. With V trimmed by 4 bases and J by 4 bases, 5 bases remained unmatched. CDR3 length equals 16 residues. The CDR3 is CASSSSGGRGTGELFF. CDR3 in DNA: TGTGCCAGCAGCTCTAGCGGGGGGCGTGGCACCGGGGAGCTGTTTTTT.

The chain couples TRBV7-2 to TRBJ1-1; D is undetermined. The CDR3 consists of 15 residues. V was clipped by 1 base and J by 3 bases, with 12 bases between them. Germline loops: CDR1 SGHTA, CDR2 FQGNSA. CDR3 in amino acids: CASSLVGLADTEAFF. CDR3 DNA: TGTGCCAGCAGCTTAGTTGGCCTCGCTGACACTGAAGCTTTCTTT.

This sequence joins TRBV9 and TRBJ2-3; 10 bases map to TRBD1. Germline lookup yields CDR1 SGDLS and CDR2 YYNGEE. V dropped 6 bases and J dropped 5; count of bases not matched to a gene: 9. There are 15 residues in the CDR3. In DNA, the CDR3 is TGTGCCAGCACCATAACGACAGGGGGCATAGATACGCAGTATTTT. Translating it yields CASTITTGGIDTQYF.

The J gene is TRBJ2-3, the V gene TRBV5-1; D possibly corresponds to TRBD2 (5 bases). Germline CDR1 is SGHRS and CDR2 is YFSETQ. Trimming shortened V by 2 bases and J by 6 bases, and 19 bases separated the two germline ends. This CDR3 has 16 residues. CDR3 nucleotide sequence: TGCGCCAGCAGCTTCAATGCGGGCACTGGCCCCGATACGCAGTATTTT. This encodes CASSFNAGTGPDTQYF.

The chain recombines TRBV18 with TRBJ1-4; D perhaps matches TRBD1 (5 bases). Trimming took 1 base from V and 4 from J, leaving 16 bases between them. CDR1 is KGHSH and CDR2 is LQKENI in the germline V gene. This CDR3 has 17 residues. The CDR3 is CASSPREVDSINEKLFF. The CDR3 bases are TGTGCCAGCTCACCACGGGAAGTTGACAGCATTAATGAAAAACTGTTTTTT. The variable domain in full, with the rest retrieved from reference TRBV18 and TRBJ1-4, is NAGVMQNPRHLVRRRGQEARLRCSPMKGHSHVYWYRQLPEEGLKFMVYLQKENIIDESGMPKERFSAEFPKEGPSILRIQQVVRGDSAAYFCASSPREVDSINEKLFFGSGTQLSVL.

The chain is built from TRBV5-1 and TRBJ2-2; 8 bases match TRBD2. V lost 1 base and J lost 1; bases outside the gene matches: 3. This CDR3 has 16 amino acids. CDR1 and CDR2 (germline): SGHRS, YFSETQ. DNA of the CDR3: TGCGCCAGCAGCTTGTATCTAGCGGGGAACACCGGGGAGCTGTTTTTT. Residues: CASSLYLAGNTGELFF.

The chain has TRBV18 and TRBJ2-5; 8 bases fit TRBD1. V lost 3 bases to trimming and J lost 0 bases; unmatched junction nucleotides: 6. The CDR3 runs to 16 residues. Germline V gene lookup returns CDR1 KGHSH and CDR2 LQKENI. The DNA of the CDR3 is TGTGCCAGCTCACCCCCAGGGGGCTCCTACCAAGAGACCCAGTACTTC. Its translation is CASSPPGGSYQETQYF.

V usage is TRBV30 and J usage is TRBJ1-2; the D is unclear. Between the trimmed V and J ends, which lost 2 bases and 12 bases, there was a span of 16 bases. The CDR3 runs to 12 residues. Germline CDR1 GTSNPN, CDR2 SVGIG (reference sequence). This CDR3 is CAWSPTEFVNTF. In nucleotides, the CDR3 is TGTGCCTGGAGTCCCACAGAATTTGTAAACACCTTC.

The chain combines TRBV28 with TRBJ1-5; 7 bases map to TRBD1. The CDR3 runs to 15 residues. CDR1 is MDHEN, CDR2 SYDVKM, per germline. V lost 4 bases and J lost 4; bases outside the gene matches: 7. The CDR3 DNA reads TGTGCCAGCAGTTCGGGACAGAGAGGGAATCAGCCCCAGCATTTT. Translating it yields CASSSGQRGNQPQHF.